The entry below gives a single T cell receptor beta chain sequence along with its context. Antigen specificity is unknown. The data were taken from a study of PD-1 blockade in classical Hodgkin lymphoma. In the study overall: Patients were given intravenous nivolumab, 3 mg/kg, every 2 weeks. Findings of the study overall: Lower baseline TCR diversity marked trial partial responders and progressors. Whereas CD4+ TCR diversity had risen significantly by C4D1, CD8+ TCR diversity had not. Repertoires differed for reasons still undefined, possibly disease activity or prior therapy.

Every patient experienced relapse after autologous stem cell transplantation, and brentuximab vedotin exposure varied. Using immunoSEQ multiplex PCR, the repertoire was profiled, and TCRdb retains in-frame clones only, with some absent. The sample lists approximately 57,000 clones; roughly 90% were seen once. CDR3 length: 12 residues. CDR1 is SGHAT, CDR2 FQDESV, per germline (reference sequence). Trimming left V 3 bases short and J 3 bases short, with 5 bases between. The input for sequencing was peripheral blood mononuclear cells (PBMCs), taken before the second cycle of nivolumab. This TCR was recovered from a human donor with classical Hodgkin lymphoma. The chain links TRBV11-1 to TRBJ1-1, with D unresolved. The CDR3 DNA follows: TGTGCCAGCAGCTTTGGAGACACTGAAGCTTTCTTT. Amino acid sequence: CASSFGDTEAFF.